The clone carrying this TCR beta chain was detected only a few times. Source study methods: Estimation of nucleated cell counts relied on the amplification of reference gene primers. The data were produced by immunoSEQ multiplex PCR, yet TCRdb's version contains in-frame clones alone and is incomplete. That table supplies the V and J calls and clone size; D and trimming were determined from the DNA. The sample has under 200,000 clones, about 74% seen once. The source of the sample is a study of blood T cell repertoires in COVID-19. As for the study in general: Samples representing acute and convalescent COVID-19 were sourced from the United States, Italy and Spain. PBMCs, B-cell-depleted T cells, or T cells provided the cDNA or gDNA that made up the material.

V was pared by 6 bases and J by 2 bases, with 2 bases of the junction left unmatched. From germline, CDR1 is SNHLY and CDR2 FYNNEI. This CDR3 has 14 residues. The chain uses TRBV2 and TRBJ2-3; 10 bases fit TRBD2. This clonotype was sampled from a man in his 60s with acute or convalescent COVID-19. Sequenced input: peripheral blood. CDR3 DNA: TGTGCCAGCAGAAGCGGGGGGGCCACAGATACGCAGTATTTT. Encoded protein: CASRSGGATDTQYF.